Listed below are T cell receptor beta chains from one sample, sequenced in a study of blood T cell repertoires in COVID-19. TCRdb's copy holds only in-frame clones and misses some; the assay was immunoSEQ multiplex PCR. The profile covers fewer than 250,000 clones, with 88% appearing a single time and 3.5% to 4.5% taken by the ten largest. The sample taken for sequencing was peripheral blood. Source of these receptors: a human donor in a cohort sampled during active COVID-19. Both conserved end residues are part of each CDR3. A D gene is named only where the DNA matches it firmly. Not all rows give a size; the values are once, few, many and, for expanded clones, a class.

j_gene	v_gene	abundance	d_gene	CDR3nt	CDR3aa
TRBJ2-7	TRBV7-2	.	TRBD2	TGTGCCAGCAGCTTAGGGCTGGGGGGACTAGCGGGAGAAAACTTC	CASSLGLGGLAGENF
TRBJ2-3	TRBV4-3	.	TRBD2	TGCGCCAGCAGCCAGGAACTAGCGGGATCCAGAGGGGATACGCAGTATTTT	CASSQELAGSRGDTQYF
TRBJ1-2	TRBV2	.	.	TGTGCCAGCAGTGGCGGTGGCAGATCGTATCTCTATGGCTACACCTTC	CASSGGGRSYLYGYTF
TRBJ2-1	TRBV10-3	.	TRBD1	TGTGCCATCAAACCCCGGGACAGGGCAGACAATGAGCAGTTCTTC	CAIKPRDRADNEQFF
TRBJ1-2	TRBV5-1	.	.	TGCGCCAGTCGACAGGACCCTGGCTACACCTTC	CASRQDPGYTF
TRBJ2-2	TRBV5-1	.	TRBD2	TGCGCCAGCAGCGAATTAGCGGGAGACCCCACCGGGGAGCTGTTTTTT	CASSELAGDPTGELFF
TRBJ2-1	TRBV15	.	TRBD1	TGTGCCACCAGCAGGGACAGGGGTCGGCAGTTCTTC	CATSRDRGRQFF
TRBJ2-1	TRBV27	.	TRBD1	TGTGCCAGCACCTCGGGGACAGACTACAATGAGCAGTTCTTC	CASTSGTDYNEQFF
TRBJ1-1	TRBV30	.	.	TGTGCCTGGAACAAAAATGGGGGCGCGAACACTGAAGCTTTCTTT	CAWNKNGGANTEAFF
TRBJ1-2	TRBV19	.	.	TGTGCCAGTAGTATCGACAGCGACTATGGCTACACCTTC	CASSIDSDYGYTF
TRBJ2-2	TRBV19	.	.	TGTGCCAGTAGTAGTGGCCGGGAAAAGAACACCGGGGAGCTGTTTTTT	CASSSGREKNTGELFF
TRBJ2-7	TRBV7-2	.	TRBD2	TGTGCCAGCAGCTTAAGCTCGGGAGCGGGACGGGGCTACGAGCAGTACTTC	CASSLSSGAGRGYEQYF
TRBJ1-2	TRBV5-5	few	TRBD1	TGTGCCAGCAGCCCGGACAGGGAGGGCTATGGCTACACCTTC	CASSPDREGYGYTF
TRBJ2-1	TRBV7-9	once	TRBD2	TGTGCCAGCAGCTTAGGAGGGACTAGCGGGAGGATCTTC	CASSLGGTSGRIF
TRBJ2-3	TRBV5-1	.	.	TGCGCCAGCAGCTTGGAGGTGACGACTAGCACAGATACGCAGTATTTT	CASSLEVTTSTDTQYF
TRBJ2-7	TRBV7-2	.	TRBD2	TGTGCCAGCAGCTTAATGGGGACGGGGGGGAGAGGCTACGAGCAGTACTTC	CASSLMGTGGRGYEQYF
TRBJ1-6	TRBV7-8	.	TRBD1	TGTGCCAGCAGCTCAGGGACAGGGATAAATTCACCCCTCCACTTT	CASSSGTGINSPLHF
TRBJ2-5	TRBV3-1/TRBV3-2	.	TRBD2	TGTGCCAGCAGACTTGGGACTAGCGGGAGAGAGACCCAGTACTTC	CASRLGTSGRETQYF
TRBJ2-1	TRBV9	.	TRBD2	TGTGCCAGCAGCGTAGTCGGGGGGGCCTACAATGAGCAGTTCTTC	CASSVVGGAYNEQFF
TRBJ2-7	TRBV11-1	.	TRBD2	TGTGCCAGCAGCTTAGCCCAATCGCCTGGACTAGCGCCGTCCTACGAGCAGTACTTC	CASSLAQSPGLAPSYEQYF
TRBJ1-2	TRBV7-2	once	.	TGTGCCAGCAGCTTAGCGCGTGCCCTCTCTAACTATGGCTACACCTTC	CASSLARALSNYGYTF
TRBJ2-7	TRBV5-1	.	TRBD1	TGCGCCAGCAGCTCCACCGGGACAGGTATTTACGAGCAGTACTTC	CASSSTGTGIYEQYF